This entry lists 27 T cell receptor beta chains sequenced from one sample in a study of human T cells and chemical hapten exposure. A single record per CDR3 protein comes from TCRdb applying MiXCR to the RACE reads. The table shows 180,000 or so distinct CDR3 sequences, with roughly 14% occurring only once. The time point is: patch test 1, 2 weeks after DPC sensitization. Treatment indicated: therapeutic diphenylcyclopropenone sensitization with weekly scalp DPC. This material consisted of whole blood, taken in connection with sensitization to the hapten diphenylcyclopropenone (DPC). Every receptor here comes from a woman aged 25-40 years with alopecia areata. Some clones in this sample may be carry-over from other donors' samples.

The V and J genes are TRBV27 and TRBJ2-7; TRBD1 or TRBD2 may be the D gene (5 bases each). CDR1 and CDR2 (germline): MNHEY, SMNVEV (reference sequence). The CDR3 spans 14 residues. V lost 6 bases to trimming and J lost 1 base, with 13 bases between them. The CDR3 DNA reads TGTGCCAGCAGACGGTCGTGGGGGTCCTACGAGCAGTACTTC. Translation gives CASRRSWGSYEQYF.

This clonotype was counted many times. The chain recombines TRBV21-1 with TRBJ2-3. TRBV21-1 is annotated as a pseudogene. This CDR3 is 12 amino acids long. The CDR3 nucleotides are TGTGCCAGCAGCTCCCAACCAGATACGCAGTATTTT. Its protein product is CASSSQPDTQYF.

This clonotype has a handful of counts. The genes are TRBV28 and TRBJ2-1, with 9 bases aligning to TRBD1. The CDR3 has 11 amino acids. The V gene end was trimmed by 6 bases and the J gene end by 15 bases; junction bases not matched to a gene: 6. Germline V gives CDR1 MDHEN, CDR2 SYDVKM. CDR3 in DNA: TGTGCCAGCAGCCCCGGACAGGGGTGGTTCTTC. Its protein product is CASSPGQGWFF.

CDR3 protein: CASSQVGGSSYNEQFF. CDR3 coding DNA: TGCGCCAGCAGCCAAGTTGGAGGGAGCTCCTACAATGAGCAGTTCTTC. V and J are TRBV4-3 and TRBJ2-1; D is possibly TRBD2 (6 bases). The V and J ends lost 1 base and 0 bases respectively, with 10 bases between them. Germline CDR1 is LGHNA and CDR2 is YSLEER. The length of the CDR3 is 16 residues.

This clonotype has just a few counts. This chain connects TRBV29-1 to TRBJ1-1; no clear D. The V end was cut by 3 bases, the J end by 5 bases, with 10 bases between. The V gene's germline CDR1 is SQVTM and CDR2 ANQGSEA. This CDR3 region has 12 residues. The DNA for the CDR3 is TGCAGCGTTGAGGAGGTCAGGACTGAAGCTTTCTTT. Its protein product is CSVEEVRTEAFF.

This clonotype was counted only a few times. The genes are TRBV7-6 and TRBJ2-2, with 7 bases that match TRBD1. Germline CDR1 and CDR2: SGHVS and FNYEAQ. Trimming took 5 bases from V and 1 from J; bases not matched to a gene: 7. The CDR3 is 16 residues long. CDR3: CASSLRQGLNTGELFF. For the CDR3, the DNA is TGTGCCAGCAGCCTCAGACAGGGCCTGAACACCGGGGAGCTGTTTTTT.

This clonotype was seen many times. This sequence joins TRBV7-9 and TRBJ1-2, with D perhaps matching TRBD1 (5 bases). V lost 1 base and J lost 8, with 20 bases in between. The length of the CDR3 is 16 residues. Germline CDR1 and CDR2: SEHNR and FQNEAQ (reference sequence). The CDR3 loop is CASSLEEETAEGGYTF. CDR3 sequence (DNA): TGTGCCAGCAGCTTAGAGGAAGAGACAGCCGAGGGAGGCTACACCTTC.

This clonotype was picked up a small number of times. The CDR3 nucleotides are TGTGCCAGCAGTTTTTCTAACCGCGCAGGTCGCCAACAAGAGACCCAGTACTTC. It encodes CASSFSNRAGRQQETQYF. The V call is TRBV28, the J call TRBJ2-5; D not resolved. In germline, CDR1 is MDHEN, CDR2 SYDVKM. This CDR3 has 18 residues. V was shortened by 3 bases and J by 2 bases, with 22 bases between the two germline ends.

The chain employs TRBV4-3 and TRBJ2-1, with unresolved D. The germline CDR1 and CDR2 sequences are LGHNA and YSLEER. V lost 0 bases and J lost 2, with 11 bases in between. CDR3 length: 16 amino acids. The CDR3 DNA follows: TGCGCCAGCAGCCAAGATCACCTGGGTCCCTACAATGAGCAGTTCTTC. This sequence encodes CASSQDHLGPYNEQFF.

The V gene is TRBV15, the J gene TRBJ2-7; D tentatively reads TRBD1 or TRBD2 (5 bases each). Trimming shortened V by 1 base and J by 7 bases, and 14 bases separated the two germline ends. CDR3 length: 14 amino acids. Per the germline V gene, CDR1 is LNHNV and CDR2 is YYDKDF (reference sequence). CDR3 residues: CATSRVVQGEEQYF. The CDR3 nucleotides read TGTGCCACCAGCAGAGTGGTGCAGGGAGAAGAGCAGTACTTC.

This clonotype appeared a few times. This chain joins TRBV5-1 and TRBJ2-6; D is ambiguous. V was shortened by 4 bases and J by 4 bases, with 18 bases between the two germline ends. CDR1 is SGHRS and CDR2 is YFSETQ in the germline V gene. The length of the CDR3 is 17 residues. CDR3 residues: CASSAGPTGSGANVLTF. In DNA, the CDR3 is TGCGCCAGCAGCGCAGGACCGACCGGTTCAGGGGCCAACGTCCTGACTTTC.

The CDR3 loop is CASSLGGTISYNEQFF. Written as DNA, the CDR3 is TGTGCCAGCAGTTTAGGCGGGACAATTTCCTACAATGAGCAGTTCTTC. V and J are TRBV27 and TRBJ2-1, with D perhaps matching TRBD1 or TRBD2 (6 bases each). In germline, CDR1 is MNHEY, CDR2 SMNVEV (reference sequence). V was clipped by 2 bases and J by 1 base, with 12 bases between them. The CDR3 is 16 amino acids.

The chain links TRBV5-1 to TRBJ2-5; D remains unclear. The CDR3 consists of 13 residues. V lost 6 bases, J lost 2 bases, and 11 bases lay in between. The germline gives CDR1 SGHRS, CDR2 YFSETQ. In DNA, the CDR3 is TGCGCCAGCACCGCTAAGACTCAAGAGACCCAGTACTTC. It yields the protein CASTAKTQETQYF.

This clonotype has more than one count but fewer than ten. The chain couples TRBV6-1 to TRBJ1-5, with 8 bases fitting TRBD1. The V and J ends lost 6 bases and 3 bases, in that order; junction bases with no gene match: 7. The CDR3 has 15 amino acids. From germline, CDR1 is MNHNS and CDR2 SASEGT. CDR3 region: CASRPDRGNNQPQHF. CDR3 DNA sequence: TGTGCCAGCAGACCCGACAGGGGCAACAATCAGCCCCAGCATTTT.

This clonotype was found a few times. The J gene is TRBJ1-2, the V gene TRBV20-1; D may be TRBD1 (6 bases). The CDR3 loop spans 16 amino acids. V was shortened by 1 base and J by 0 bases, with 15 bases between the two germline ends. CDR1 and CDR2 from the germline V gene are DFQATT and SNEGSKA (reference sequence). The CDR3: CSARGTGGHPNYGYTF. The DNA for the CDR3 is TGCAGTGCTAGAGGGACGGGGGGCCATCCTAACTATGGCTACACCTTC.

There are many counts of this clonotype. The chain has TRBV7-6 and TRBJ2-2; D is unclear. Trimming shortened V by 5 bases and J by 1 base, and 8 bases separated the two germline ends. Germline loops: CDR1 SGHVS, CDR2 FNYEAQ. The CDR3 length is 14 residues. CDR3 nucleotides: TGTGCCAGCAGCATTCTAGAGAACACCGGGGAGCTGTTTTTT. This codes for CASSILENTGELFF.

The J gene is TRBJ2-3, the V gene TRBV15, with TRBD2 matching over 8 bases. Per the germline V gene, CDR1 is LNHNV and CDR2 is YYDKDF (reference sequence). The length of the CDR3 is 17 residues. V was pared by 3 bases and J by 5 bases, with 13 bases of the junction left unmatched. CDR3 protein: CATSSPRGRGGLDTQYF. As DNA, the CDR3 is TGTGCCACCAGCAGCCCCCGCGGACGGGGGGGTTTAGATACGCAGTATTTT.

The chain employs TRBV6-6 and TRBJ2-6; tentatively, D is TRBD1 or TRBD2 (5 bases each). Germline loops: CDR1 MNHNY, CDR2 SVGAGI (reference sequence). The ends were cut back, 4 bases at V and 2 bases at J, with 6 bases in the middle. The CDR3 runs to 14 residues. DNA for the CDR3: TGTGCCAGCAGTTGGGGGACTGGGGCCAACGTCCTGACTTTC. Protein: CASSWGTGANVLTF.

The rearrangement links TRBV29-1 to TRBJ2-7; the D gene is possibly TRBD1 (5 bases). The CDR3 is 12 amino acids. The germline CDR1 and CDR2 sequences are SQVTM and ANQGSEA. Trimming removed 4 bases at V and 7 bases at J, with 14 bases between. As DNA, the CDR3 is TGCAGCGTTGTCCCCAGGGCTGGAGAGCAGTACTTC. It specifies CSVVPRAGEQYF.

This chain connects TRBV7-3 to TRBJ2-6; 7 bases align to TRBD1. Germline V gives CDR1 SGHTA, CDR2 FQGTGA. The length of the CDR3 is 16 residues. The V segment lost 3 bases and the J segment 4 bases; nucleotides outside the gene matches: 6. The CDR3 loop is CASSLTGPTGANVLTF. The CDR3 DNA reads TGTGCCAGCAGCTTGACAGGGCCGACGGGGGCCAACGTCCTGACTTTC.

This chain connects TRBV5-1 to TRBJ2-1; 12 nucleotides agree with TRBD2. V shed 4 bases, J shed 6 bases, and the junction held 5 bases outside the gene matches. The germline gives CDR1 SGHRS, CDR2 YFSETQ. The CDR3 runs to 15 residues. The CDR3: CASSPKLAGGNEQFF. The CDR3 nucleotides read TGCGCCAGCAGCCCGAAACTAGCGGGAGGCAATGAGCAGTTCTTC.

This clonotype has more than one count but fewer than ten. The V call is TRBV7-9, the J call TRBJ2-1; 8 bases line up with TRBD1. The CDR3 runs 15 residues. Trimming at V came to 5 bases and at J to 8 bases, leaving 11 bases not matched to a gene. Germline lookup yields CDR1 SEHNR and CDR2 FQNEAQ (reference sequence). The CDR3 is CASSPGQGYIDEQFF. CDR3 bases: TGTGCCAGCAGCCCCGGACAGGGTTATATCGATGAGCAGTTCTTC. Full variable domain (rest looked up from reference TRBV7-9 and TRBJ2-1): DTGVSQNPRHKITKRGQNVTFRCDPISEHNRLYWYRQTLGQGPEFLTYFQNEAQLEKSRLLSDRFSAERPKGSFSTLEIQRTEQGDSAMYLCASSPGQGYIDEQFFGPGTRLTVL.

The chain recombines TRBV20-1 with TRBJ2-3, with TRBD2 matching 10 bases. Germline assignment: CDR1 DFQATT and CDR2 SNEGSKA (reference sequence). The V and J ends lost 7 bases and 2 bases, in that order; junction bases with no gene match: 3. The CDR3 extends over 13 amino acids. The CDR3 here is CSELAGITDTQYF. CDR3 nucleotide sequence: TGCAGTGAACTAGCGGGGATCACAGATACGCAGTATTTT.

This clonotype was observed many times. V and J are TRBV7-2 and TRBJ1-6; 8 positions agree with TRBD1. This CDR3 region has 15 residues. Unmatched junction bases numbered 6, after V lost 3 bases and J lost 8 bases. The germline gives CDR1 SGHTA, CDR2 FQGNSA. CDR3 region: CASSFAGQGYSPLHF. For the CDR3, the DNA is TGTGCCAGCAGCTTTGCAGGACAGGGTTATTCACCCCTCCACTTT.

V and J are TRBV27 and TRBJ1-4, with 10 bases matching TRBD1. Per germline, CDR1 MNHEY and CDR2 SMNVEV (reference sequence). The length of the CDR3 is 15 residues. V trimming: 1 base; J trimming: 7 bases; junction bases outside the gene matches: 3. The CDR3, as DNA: TGTGCCAGCAGTTTATTGGGACAGGGGATTGAAAAACTGTTTTTT. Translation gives CASSLLGQGIEKLFF. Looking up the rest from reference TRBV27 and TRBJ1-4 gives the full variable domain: EAQVTQNPRYLITVTGKKLTVTCSQNMNHEYMSWYRQDPGLGLRQIYYSMNVEVTDKGDVPEGYKVSRKEKRNFPLILESPSPNQTSLYFCASSLLGQGIEKLFFGSGTQLSVL.

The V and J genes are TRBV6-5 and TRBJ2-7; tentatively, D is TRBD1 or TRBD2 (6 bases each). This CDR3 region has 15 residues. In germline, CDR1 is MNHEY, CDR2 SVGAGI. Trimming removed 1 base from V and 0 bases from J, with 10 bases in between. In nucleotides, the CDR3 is TGTGCCAGCAGTTACTTTCGGGGGCACTCCTACGAGCAGTACTTC. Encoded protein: CASSYFRGHSYEQYF.

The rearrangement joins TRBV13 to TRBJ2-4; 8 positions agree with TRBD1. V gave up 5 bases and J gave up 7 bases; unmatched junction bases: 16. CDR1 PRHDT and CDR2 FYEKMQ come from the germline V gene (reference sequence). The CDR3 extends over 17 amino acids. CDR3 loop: CASSLRTGRIGVNIQYF. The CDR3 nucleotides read TGTGCCAGCAGCCTCCGGACAGGGCGAATTGGGGTGAACATTCAGTACTTC.